The clone carrying this T cell receptor (beta chain) was recorded at least ten times. As originally analysed: Quantification of nucleated cells was approximated via reference gene primer amplification. This table comes from immunoSEQ multiplex PCR, and its TCRdb copy is limited to in-frame clones, with some not included. D and trimming come from the DNA, and the V and J calls and clone size come from that table. This sample has about 180,000 clones, with roughly 88% found just once. This specimen belongs to a study of blood T cell repertoires in COVID-19. Study details: There were acute and convalescent COVID-19 samples, and they came from the United States, Italy and Spain. Nucleic acid was either cDNA or gDNA, and it came from T cells, B-cell-depleted T cells, or PBMCs.

Germline-derived CDR1 and CDR2 are LNHDA and SQIVND (reference sequence). The V end was cut by 1 base, the J end by 7 bases, with 8 bases between. CDR3 size: 12 residues. The clonotype comes from a woman aged 25-40 years who had recovered from COVID-19. V is TRBV19 and J is TRBJ2-7, with D perhaps TRBD2 (6 bases). Sequenced sample: PBMCs or T cells enriched from blood (not recorded which). CDR3 residues: CASSIGGGEQYF. CDR3 in DNA: TGTGCCAGTAGTATAGGAGGAGGGGAGCAGTACTTC.